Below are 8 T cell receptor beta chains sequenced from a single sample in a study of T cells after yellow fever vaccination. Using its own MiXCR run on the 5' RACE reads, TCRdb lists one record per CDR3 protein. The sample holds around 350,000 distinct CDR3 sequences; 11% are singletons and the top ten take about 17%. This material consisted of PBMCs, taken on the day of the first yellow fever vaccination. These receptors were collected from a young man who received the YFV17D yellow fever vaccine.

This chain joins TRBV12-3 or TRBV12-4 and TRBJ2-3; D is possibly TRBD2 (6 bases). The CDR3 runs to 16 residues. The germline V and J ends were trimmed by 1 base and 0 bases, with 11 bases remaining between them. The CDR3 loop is CASSLGERVSTDTQYF. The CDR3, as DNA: TGTGCCAGCAGTTTAGGGGAGCGGGTTAGCACAGATACGCAGTATTTT.

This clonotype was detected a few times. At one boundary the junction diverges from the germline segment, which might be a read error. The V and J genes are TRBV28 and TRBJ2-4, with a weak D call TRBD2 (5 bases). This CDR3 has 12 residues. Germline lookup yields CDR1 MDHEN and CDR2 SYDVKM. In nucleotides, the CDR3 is TGTGCCAGCAGTCTCCCCCCGGAGGTTTGGCACTTC. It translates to CASSLPPEVWHF.

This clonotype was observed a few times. DNA of the CDR3: TGTGCCAGCAGCCGATGGACAGCTGATGAGCAGTTCTTC. It specifies CASSRWTADEQFF. The chain employs TRBV7-2 and TRBJ2-1; TRBD1 is a possible D gene (6 bases). Germline assignment: CDR1 SGHTA and CDR2 FQGNSA. Trimming shortened V by 5 bases and J by 8 bases, and 13 bases separated the two germline ends. The CDR3 is made up of 13 amino acids.

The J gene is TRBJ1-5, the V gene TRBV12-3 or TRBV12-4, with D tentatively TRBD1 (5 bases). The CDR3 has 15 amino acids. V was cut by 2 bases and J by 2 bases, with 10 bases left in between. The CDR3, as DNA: TGTGCCAGCAGTTTACTCTGGGGCGGCAATCAGCCCCAGCATTTT. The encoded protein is CASSLLWGGNQPQHF.

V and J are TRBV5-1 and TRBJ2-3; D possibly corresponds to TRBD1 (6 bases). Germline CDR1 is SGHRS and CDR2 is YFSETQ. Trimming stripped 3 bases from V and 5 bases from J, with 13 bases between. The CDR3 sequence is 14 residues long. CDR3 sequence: CASSWTVGGDTQYF. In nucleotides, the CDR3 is TGCGCCAGCAGCTGGACAGTTGGAGGAGATACGCAGTATTTT.

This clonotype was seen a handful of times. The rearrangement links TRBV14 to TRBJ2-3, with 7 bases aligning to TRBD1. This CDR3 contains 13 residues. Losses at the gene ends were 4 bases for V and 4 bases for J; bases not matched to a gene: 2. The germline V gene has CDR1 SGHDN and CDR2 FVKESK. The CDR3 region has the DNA TGTGCCAGCAGCCTCAGGGGGTCAGATACGCAGTATTTT. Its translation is CASSLRGSDTQYF.

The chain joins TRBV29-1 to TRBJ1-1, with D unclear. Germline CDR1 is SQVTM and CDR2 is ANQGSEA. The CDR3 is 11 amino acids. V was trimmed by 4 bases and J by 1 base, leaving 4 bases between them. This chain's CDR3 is CSVGRNTEAFF. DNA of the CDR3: TGCAGCGTTGGGCGGAACACTGAAGCTTTCTTT. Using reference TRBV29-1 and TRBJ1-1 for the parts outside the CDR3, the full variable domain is SAVISQKPSRDICQRGTSLTIQCQVDSQVTMMFWYRQQPGQSLTLIATANQGSEATYESGFVIDKFPISRPNLTFSTLTVSNMSPEDSSIYLCSVGRNTEAFFGQGTRLTVV.

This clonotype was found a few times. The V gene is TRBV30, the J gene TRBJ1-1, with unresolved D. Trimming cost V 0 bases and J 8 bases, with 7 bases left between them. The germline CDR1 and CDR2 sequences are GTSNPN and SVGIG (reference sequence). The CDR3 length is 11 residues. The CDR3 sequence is CAWSVNVEAFF. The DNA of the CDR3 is TGTGCCTGGAGTGTAAACGTGGAAGCTTTCTTT.